What follows is one T cell receptor (beta chain) and its context. What it binds is unknown. This sample is part of a study of cytomegalovirus exposure and HLA in healthy donors. Study background: Prior work identified 120 million or so unique TCR beta sequences in approximately 180 million T cells. Notes on the study in general: Reports indicated that the classifier achieved high specificity and sensitivity in diagnosing cytomegalovirus status. Among the CMV-associated chains, three were confirmed in vitro as specific for CMV antigens.

PCR was performed using 60 Vbeta and 13 Jbeta primers. Profiling relied on immunoSEQ multiplex PCR, and the TCRdb table lists in-frame clones only, not all of them. Altogether around 120,000 clones are present, approximately 80% being singletons, with the ten largest covering 3% to 5%. The germline gives CDR1 MGHRA, CDR2 YSYEKL. The CDR3 covers 15 residues. The J segment lost 4 bases and the V segment lost 0 bases, leaving 2 bases of the junction unmatched. This chain connects TRBV4-1 to TRBJ2-1, with 8 bases lining up with TRBD2. This TCR came from a woman in her twenties or thirties in good health and CMV-seronegative. The material sequenced was PBMCs. The CDR3 nucleotides are TGCGCCAGCAGCCAAGAACTAGCGGAGTACAATGAGCAGTTCTTC. Amino acids: CASSQELAEYNEQFF.